This TCR beta chain was observed in a study of PD-1 blockade in mismatch repair-deficient tumors. General study results and limits: After pembrolizumab, tumor-resident clones rose rapidly, then generally contracted before radiologic responses.

CDR3 length: 14 amino acids. The germline V and J ends were trimmed by 4 bases and 3 bases, with 12 bases remaining between them. TCRdb keeps only in-frame clones here, not all; method: immunoSEQ multiplex PCR. The sample has about 120,000 clones, 85% to 90% seen once. Note on this clone: Its cognate antigen is unknown.

The material sequenced was peripheral blood, taken approximately 69 weeks after starting pembrolizumab. This TCR was sampled from an adult with mismatch repair-deficient cancer. This chain uses TRBV23-1 with TRBJ2-5; a possible D gene is TRBD1 (6 bases). TRBV23-1 is an ORF; its function is uncertain. CDR3 loop: CASSLWGPKETQYF. In DNA, the CDR3 is TGCGCCAGCAGTCTCTGGGGGCCCAAAGAGACCCAGTACTTC.